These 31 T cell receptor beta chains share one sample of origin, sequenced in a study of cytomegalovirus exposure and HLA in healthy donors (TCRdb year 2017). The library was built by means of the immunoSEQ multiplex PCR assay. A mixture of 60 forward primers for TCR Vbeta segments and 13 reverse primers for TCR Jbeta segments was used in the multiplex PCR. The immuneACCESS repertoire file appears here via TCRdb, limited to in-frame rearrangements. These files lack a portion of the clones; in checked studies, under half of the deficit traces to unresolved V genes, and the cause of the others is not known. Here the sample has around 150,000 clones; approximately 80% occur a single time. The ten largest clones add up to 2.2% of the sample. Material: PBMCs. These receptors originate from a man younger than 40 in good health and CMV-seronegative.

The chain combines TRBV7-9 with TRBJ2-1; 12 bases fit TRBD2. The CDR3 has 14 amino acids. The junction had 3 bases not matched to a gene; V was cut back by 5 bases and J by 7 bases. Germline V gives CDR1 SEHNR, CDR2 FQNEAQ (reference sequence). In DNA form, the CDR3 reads TGTGCCAGCAGCGCCGGACTAGCGGGAAATGAGCAGTTCTTC. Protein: CASSAGLAGNEQFF.

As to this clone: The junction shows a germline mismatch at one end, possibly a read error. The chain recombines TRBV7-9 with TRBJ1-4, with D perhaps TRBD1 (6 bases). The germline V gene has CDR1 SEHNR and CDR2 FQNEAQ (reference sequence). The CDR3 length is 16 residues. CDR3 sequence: CSSSLMGASINEKLFF. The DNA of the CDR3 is TGTTCCAGCAGCTTGATGGGGGCTTCGATCAATGAAAAACTGTTTTTT.

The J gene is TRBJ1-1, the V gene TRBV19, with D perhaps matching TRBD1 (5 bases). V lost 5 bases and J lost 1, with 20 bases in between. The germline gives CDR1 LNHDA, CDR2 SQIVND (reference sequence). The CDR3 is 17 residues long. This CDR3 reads CASSPQRGGRANTEAFF. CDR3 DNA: TGTGCCAGTAGTCCCCAGCGGGGGGGAAGAGCGAACACTGAAGCTTTCTTT.

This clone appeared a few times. In nucleotides, the CDR3 is TGCGCCAGCAGCCAAGAGGGGACAGGGATCATGAACACTGAAGCTTTCTTT. Its protein is CASSQEGTGIMNTEAFF. The J gene is TRBJ1-1, the V gene TRBV4-3; TRBD1 aligns across 9 bases. The V gene's germline CDR1 is LGHNA and CDR2 YSLEER. The CDR3 length is 17 residues. Germline trimming cut 0 bases from V and 0 bases from J; bases unmatched to any gene: 5.

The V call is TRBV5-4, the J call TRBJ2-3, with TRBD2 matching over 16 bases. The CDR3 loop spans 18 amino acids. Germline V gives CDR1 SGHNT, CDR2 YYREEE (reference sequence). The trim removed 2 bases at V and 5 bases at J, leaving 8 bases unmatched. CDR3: CASSFGTSGRAGRDTQYF. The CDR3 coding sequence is TGTGCCAGCAGCTTCGGGACTAGCGGGAGGGCCGGGAGAGATACGCAGTATTTT.

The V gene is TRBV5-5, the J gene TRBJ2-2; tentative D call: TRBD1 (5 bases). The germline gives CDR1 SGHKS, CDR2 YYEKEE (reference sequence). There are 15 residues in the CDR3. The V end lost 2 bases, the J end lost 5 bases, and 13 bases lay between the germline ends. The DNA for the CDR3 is TGTGCCAGCAGCTTAATAGGGGTTTTGACCGGGGAGCTGTTTTTT. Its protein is CASSLIGVLTGELFF.

CDR3 DNA: TGCGCCAGCAGCGTGGGAGGATATGGCTACACCTTC. Translated: CASSVGGYGYTF. V is TRBV5-1 and J is TRBJ1-2; D remains ambiguous. The CDR3 sequence is 12 residues long. Looked up from germline, CDR1 is SGHRS and CDR2 is YFSETQ. Between the trimmed V and J ends, which lost 4 bases and 5 bases, there was a span of 9 bases.

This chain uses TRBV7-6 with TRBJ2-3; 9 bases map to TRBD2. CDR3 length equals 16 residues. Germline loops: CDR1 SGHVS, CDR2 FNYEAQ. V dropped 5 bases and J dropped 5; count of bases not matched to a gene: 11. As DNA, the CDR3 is TGTGCCAGCAGCCCGACTAGCGGCCCCCTGATAGATACGCAGTATTTT. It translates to CASSPTSGPLIDTQYF.

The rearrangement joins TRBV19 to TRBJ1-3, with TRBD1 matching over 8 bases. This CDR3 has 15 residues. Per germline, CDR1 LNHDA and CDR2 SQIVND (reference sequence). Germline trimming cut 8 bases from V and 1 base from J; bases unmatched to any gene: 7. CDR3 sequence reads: CASHPRTGSGNTIYF. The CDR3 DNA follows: TGTGCCAGTCACCCCCGGACAGGGTCTGGAAACACCATATATTTT.

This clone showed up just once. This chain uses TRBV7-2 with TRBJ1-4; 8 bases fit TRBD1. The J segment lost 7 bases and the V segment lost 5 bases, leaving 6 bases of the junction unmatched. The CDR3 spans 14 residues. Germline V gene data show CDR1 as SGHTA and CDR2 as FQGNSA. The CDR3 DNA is TGTGCCAGCAGCCAGGACAGGGAGGGTGAAAAACTGTTTTTT. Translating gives CASSQDREGEKLFF.

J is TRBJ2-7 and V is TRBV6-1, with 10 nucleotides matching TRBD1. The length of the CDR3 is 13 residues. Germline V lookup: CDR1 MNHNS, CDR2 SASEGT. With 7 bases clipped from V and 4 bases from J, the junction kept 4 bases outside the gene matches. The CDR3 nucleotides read TGTGCCAGCACAGGACAGGGGGGGTACGAGCAGTACTTC. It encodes CASTGQGGYEQYF.

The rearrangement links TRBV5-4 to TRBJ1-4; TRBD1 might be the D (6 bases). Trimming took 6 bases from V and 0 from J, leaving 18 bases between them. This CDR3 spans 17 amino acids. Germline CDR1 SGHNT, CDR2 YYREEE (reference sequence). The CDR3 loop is CASTRGGAGATNEKLFF. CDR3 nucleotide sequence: TGTGCCAGCACCCGAGGGGGGGCGGGTGCAACTAATGAAAAACTGTTTTTT.

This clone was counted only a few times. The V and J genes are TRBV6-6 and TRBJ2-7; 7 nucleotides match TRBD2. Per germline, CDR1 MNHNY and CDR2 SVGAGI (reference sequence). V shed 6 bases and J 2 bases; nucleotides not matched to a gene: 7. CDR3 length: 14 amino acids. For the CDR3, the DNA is TGTGCCAGCAGCTTTACCGGGACTACCTACGAGCAGTACTTC. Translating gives CASSFTGTTYEQYF.

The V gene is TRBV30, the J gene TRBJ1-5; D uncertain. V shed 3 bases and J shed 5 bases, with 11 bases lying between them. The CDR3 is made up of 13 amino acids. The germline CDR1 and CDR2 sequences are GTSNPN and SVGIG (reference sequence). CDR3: CAWRPPGDQPQHF. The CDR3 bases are TGTGCCTGGAGGCCCCCCGGAGATCAGCCCCAGCATTTT.

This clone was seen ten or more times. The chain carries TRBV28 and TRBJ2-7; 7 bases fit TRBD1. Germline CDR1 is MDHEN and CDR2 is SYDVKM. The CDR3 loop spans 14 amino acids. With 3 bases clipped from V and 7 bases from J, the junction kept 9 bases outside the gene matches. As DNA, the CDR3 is TGTGCCAGCAGTTTCCCTTTCATGGGACAGGAGCAGTACTTC. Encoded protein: CASSFPFMGQEQYF.

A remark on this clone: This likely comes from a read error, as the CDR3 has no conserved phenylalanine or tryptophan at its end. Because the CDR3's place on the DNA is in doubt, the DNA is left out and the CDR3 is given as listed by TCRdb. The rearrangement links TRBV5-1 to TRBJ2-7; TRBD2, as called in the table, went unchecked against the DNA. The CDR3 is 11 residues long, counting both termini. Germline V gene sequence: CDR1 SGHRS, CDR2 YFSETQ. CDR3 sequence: CASSLEARGLL.

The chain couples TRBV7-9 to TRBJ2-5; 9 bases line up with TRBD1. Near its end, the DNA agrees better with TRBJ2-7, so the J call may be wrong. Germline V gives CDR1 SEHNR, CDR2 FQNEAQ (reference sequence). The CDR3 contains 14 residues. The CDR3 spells CASSRRTGAYEQYF. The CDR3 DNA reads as TGTGCCAGCAGCAGACGGACAGGGGCCTACGAGCAGTACTTC.

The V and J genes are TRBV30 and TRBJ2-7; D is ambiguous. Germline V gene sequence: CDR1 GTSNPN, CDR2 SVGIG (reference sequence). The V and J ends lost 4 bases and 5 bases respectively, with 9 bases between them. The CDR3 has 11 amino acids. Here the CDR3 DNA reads TGTGCCTGGACAGGTTTCCACGAGCAGTACTTC. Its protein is CAWTGFHEQYF.

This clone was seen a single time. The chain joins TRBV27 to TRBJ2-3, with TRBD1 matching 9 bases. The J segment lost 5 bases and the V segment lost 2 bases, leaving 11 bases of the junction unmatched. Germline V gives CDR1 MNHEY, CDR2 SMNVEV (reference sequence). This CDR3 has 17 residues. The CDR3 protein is CASSLMGQGYLGDTQYF. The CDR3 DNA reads TGTGCCAGCAGTTTAATGGGACAGGGATATCTAGGAGATACGCAGTATTTT.

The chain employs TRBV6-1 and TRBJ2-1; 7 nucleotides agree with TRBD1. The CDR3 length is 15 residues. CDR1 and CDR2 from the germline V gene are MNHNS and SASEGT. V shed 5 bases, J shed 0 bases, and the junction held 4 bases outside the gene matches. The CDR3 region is CASSQTGDSYNEQFF. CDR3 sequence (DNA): TGTGCCAGCAGTCAAACAGGGGACTCCTACAATGAGCAGTTCTTC.

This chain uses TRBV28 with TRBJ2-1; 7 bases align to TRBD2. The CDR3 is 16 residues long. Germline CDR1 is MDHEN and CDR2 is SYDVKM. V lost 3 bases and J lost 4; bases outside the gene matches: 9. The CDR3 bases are TGTGCCAGCAGTTTGGCTTTGGGGGGGGGATACAATGAGCAGTTCTTC. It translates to CASSLALGGGYNEQFF. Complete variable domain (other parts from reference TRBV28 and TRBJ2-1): DVKVTQSSRYLVKRTGEKVFLECVQDMDHENMFWYRQDPGLGLRLIYFSYDVKMKEKGDIPEGYSVSREKKERFSLILESASTNQTSMYLCASSLALGGGYNEQFFGPGTRLTVL.

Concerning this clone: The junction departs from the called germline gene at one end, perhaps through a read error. CDR3 sequence: CSSRPTSGGSYEQYF. The CDR3 bases are TGTTCCAGCAGGCCTACTAGCGGGGGGTCCTACGAGCAGTACTTC. This rearrangement joins TRBV7-9 to TRBJ2-7, with 12 bases that match TRBD2. The CDR3 spans 15 residues. Per the germline V gene, CDR1 is SEHNR and CDR2 is FQNEAQ (reference sequence).

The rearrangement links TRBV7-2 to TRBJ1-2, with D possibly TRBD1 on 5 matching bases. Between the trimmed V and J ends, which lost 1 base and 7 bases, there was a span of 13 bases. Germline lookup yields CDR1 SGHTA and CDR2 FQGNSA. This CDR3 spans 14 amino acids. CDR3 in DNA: TGTGCCAGCAGCTTAGACGGGGGAACCACTGGCTACACCTTC. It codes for CASSLDGGTTGYTF.

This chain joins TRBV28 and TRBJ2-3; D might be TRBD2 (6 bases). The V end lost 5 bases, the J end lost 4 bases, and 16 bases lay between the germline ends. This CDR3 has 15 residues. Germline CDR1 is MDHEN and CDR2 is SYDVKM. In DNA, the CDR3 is TGTGCCAGCAGTCCTGTCACTAGCCCGGCAGATACGCAGTATTTT. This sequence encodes CASSPVTSPADTQYF.

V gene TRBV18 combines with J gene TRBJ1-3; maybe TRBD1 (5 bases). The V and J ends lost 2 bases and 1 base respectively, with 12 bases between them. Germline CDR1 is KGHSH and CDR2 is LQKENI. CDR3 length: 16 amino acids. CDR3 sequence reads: CASSPIQGGSGNTIYF. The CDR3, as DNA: TGTGCCAGCTCACCAATCCAGGGTGGATCTGGAAACACCATATATTTT.

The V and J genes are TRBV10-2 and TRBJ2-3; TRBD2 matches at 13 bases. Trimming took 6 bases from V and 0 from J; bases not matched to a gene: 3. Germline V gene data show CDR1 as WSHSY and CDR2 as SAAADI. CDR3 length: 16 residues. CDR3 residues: CASSTSGRGSTDTQYF. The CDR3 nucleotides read TGCGCCAGCAGCACTAGCGGGAGGGGTAGCACAGATACGCAGTATTTT.

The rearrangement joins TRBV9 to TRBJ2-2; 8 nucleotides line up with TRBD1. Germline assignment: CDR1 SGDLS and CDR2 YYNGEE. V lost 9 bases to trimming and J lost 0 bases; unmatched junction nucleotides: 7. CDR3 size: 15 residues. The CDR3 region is CANLGTGANTGELFF. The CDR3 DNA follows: TGTGCCAATTTGGGGACAGGAGCGAACACCGGGGAGCTGTTTTTT.

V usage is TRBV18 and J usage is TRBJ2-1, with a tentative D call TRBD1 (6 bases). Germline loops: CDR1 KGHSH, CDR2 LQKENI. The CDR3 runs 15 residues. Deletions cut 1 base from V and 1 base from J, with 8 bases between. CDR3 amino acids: CASSPRQDSYNEQFF. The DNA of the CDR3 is TGTGCCAGCTCACCACGACAGGATTCCTACAATGAGCAGTTCTTC.

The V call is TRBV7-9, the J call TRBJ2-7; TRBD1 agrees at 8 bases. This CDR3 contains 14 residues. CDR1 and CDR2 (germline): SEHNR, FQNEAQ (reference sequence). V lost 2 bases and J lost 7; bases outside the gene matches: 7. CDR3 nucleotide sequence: TGTGCCAGCAGCTTAAGAGACAGGGGTTGGGAGCAGTACTTC. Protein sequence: CASSLRDRGWEQYF. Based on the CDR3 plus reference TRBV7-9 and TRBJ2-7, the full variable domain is DTGVSQNPRHKITKRGQNVTFRCDPISEHNRLYWYRQTLGQGPEFLTYFQNEAQLEKSRLLSDRFSAERPKGSFSTLEIQRTEQGDSAMYLCASSLRDRGWEQYFGPGTRLTVT.

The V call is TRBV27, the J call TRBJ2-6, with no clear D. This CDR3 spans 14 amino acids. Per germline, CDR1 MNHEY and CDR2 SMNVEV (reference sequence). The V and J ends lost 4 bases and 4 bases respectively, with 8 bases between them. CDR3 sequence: CASSSSTGANVLTF. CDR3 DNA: TGTGCCAGCAGTTCCTCTACGGGGGCCAACGTCCTGACTTTC.

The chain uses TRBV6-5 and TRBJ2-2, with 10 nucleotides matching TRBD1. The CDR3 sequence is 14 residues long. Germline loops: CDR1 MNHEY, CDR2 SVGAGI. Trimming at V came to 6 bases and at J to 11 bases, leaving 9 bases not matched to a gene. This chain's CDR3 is CASRRDRGRCELFF. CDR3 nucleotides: TGTGCCAGCAGACGGGACAGGGGCAGGTGTGAGCTGTTTTTT.